Listed below are T cell receptor beta chains from one sample, sequenced in a study of breast tumors, draining lymph nodes, adjacent tissues. TCRdb processed the multiplex PCR reads anew with MiXCR; each CDR3 protein has one entry. The sample includes around 150,000 distinct CDR3 sequences, about 20% seen only once; the top ten take roughly 2.7%. Sequencing used axillary lymph node tissue. These receptors all come from a female donor with breast cancer. Some clones in this sample may be carry-over from other donors' samples. CDR3s include the opening cysteine and the closing phenylalanine or tryptophan. Fields, in order: clone size, J gene, CDR3 length, D gene, V gene, CDR3 protein, CDR3 DNA. D genes are given only for firm matches. Clone size is shown for a subset of rows, as once, few, many or a class of expanded clone.

clone_size: few
j_call: TRBJ2-2
cdr3_length: 14
d_call: .
v_call: TRBV7-9
cdr3_aa: CASSPEFQTGELFF
cdr3_nt: TGTGCCAGCAGCCCAGAGTTTCAGACCGGGGAGCTGTTTTTT

clone_size: .
j_call: TRBJ1-2
cdr3_length: 11
d_call: .
v_call: TRBV2
cdr3_aa: CASSTTRRYTF
cdr3_nt: TGTGCCAGCAGTACGACACGACGTTACACCTTC

clone_size: many
j_call: TRBJ2-3
cdr3_length: 13
d_call: .
v_call: TRBV19
cdr3_aa: CASSIPSTDTQYF
cdr3_nt: TGTGCCAGTAGTATCCCTAGCACAGATACGCAGTATTTT

clone_size: many
j_call: TRBJ2-1
cdr3_length: 14
d_call: .
v_call: TRBV19
cdr3_aa: CASSIDGPPNEQFF
cdr3_nt: TGTGCCAGTAGTATTGACGGACCACCCAATGAGCAGTTCTTC

clone_size: many
j_call: TRBJ2-3
cdr3_length: 17
d_call: TRBD2
v_call: TRBV7-9
cdr3_aa: CASSSSLAGTSADTQYF
cdr3_nt: TGTGCCAGCAGCTCCAGTTTAGCGGGAACGAGTGCAGATACGCAGTATTTT

clone_size: .
j_call: TRBJ2-5
cdr3_length: 15
d_call: .
v_call: TRBV18
cdr3_aa: CASSPPTGSLRTQYF
cdr3_nt: TGTGCCAGCTCACCGCCGACAGGATCCTTGCGGACCCAGTACTTC

clone_size: few
j_call: TRBJ2-4
cdr3_length: 13
d_call: TRBD2
v_call: TRBV9
cdr3_aa: CASSVSAGDIQYF
cdr3_nt: TGTGCCAGCAGCGTGTCAGCGGGGGACATTCAGTACTTC

clone_size: few
j_call: TRBJ2-1
cdr3_length: 15
d_call: .
v_call: TRBV9
cdr3_aa: CASSLAPGSYNEQFF
cdr3_nt: TGTGCCAGCAGCCTAGCCCCAGGGAGCTACAATGAGCAGTTCTTC

clone_size: many
j_call: TRBJ1-4
cdr3_length: 15
d_call: TRBD1
v_call: TRBV10-3
cdr3_aa: CAISDPGRGPEKLFF
cdr3_nt: TGTGCCATCAGTGACCCAGGCAGGGGGCCTGAAAAACTGTTTTTT

clone_size: few
j_call: TRBJ2-2
cdr3_length: 17
d_call: TRBD1
v_call: TRBV12-3/TRBV12-4
cdr3_aa: CASSLRTGAANTGELFF
cdr3_nt: TGTGCCAGCAGCCTAAGAACAGGGGCGGCGAACACCGGGGAGCTGTTTTTT

clone_size: many
j_call: TRBJ2-7
cdr3_length: 14
d_call: .
v_call: TRBV4-2
cdr3_aa: CASSQGYGPYEQYF
cdr3_nt: TGTGCCAGCAGCCAAGGGTACGGGCCCTACGAGCAGTACTTC

clone_size: many
j_call: TRBJ1-6
cdr3_length: 16
d_call: .
v_call: TRBV20-1
cdr3_aa: CSARPPGRGYNSPLHF
cdr3_nt: TGCAGTGCTAGACCCCCCGGACGGGGATATAATTCACCCCTCCACTTT

clone_size: many
j_call: TRBJ1-2
cdr3_length: 15
d_call: .
v_call: TRBV15
cdr3_aa: CATSRAGTENYGYTF
cdr3_nt: TGTGCCACCAGCAGAGCGGGAACGGAAAACTATGGCTACACCTTC

clone_size: many
j_call: TRBJ1-2
cdr3_length: 14
d_call: .
v_call: TRBV7-9
cdr3_aa: CASSHPGPSYGYTF
cdr3_nt: TGTGCCAGCAGCCATCCCGGGCCCAGCTATGGCTACACCTTC

clone_size: many
j_call: TRBJ2-7
cdr3_length: 14
d_call: .
v_call: TRBV7-2
cdr3_aa: CASSLTGTSLEQYF
cdr3_nt: TGTGCCAGCAGCCTCACCGGGACCTCCCTCGAGCAGTACTTC

clone_size: many
j_call: TRBJ2-1
cdr3_length: 15
d_call: .
v_call: TRBV2
cdr3_aa: CASRASRGSYNEQFF
cdr3_nt: TGTGCCAGCAGAGCTAGCCGTGGCTCCTACAATGAGCAGTTCTTC

clone_size: many
j_call: TRBJ2-7
cdr3_length: 14
d_call: .
v_call: TRBV20-1
cdr3_aa: CSARVDGTSGEQYF
cdr3_nt: TGCAGTGCTCGGGTGGATGGGACCTCCGGCGAGCAGTACTTC

clone_size: many
j_call: TRBJ2-1
cdr3_length: 16
d_call: TRBD2
v_call: TRBV7-9
cdr3_aa: CASSTTSGRDHNEQFF
cdr3_nt: TGTGCCAGCAGCACTACTAGCGGGAGGGACCACAATGAGCAGTTCTTC

clone_size: many
j_call: TRBJ2-3
cdr3_length: 15
d_call: .
v_call: TRBV12-3/TRBV12-4
cdr3_aa: CASSLERGLGDTQYF
cdr3_nt: TGTGCCAGCAGTTTAGAGCGCGGGTTGGGAGATACGCAGTATTTT

clone_size: few
j_call: TRBJ2-6
cdr3_length: 15
d_call: TRBD1
v_call: TRBV6-1
cdr3_aa: CASRDDRAGANVLTF
cdr3_nt: TGTGCCAGCAGGGACGACAGGGCTGGGGCCAACGTCCTGACTTTC